One and the same sample provided the 28 T cell receptor beta chains below, sequenced in a study of shared clonotypes between healthy human individuals. The table came from immunoSEQ multiplex PCR; TCRdb's copy has only in-frame clones and leaves some out. This repertoire shows some 580,000 clones, more than 95% found once; its top ten account for roughly 0.055%. The sequencing input was naive CD4+ T cells sorted from blood. Subset meaning: CD45RA+ positively selected. The receptors stem from a woman aged 25 to 45 in good health.

Of note for this clone: The junction departs from the called germline gene at one end, perhaps through a read error. The chain is built from TRBV28 and TRBJ2-7, with 8 bases lining up with TRBD1. CDR1 is MDHEN, CDR2 SYDVKM, per germline. This CDR3 comprises 15 residues. The chain's CDR3 is CASSLWTGNSYEQYF. In DNA, the CDR3 is TGTGCCAGCAGTCTATGGACAGGGAACTCCTACGAGCAGTACTTC. The variable domain in full, completed from reference TRBV28 and TRBJ2-7, reads DVKVTQSSRYLVKRTGEKVFLECVQDMDHENMFWYRQDPGLGLRLIYFSYDVKMKEKGDIPEGYSVSREKKERFSLILESASTNQTSMYLCASSLWTGNSYEQYFGPGTRLTVT.

The rearrangement links TRBV27 to TRBJ1-6; D is possibly TRBD1 (5 bases). Looked up from germline, CDR1 is MNHEY and CDR2 is SMNVEV (reference sequence). The length of the CDR3 is 13 residues. V was pared by 11 bases and J by 8 bases, with 16 bases between. CDR3 DNA sequence: TGTGCCGCGGCGGCAGGGCGGGATTCACCCCTCCACTTT. Translated: CAAAAGRDSPLHF.

This clone has a single count. The DNA of the CDR3 is TGTGCCAGCAGCCATCCGGGCGGCCTGGGAGAAATCTACGAGCAGTACTTC. The encoded protein is CASSHPGGLGEIYEQYF. The chain is built from TRBV5-6 and TRBJ2-7, with D perhaps matching TRBD2 (5 bases). Trimming stripped 4 bases from V and 3 bases from J, with 23 bases between. This CDR3 comprises 17 residues. In germline, CDR1 is SGHDT, CDR2 YYEEEE.

This rearrangement joins TRBV6-5 to TRBJ2-7; D gene unclear. The CDR3 is made up of 16 amino acids. V dropped 2 bases and J dropped 3 bases, with 17 bases sitting between them. The V gene's germline CDR1 is MNHEY and CDR2 SVGAGI. The CDR3 here is CASSYQRAAGYYEQYF. The CDR3 region has the DNA TGTGCCAGCAGTTACCAACGGGCAGCCGGGTACTACGAGCAGTACTTC.

The CDR3 sequence: CSVRLAGGTYEQYF. CDR3 DNA: TGCAGCGTCCGGCTAGCGGGAGGAACCTACGAGCAGTACTTC. J is TRBJ2-7 and V is TRBV29-1, with TRBD2 identical over 11 bases. This CDR3 has 14 amino acids. Trimming removed 6 bases from V and 2 bases from J; junction bases left unmatched: 6. CDR1 and CDR2 (germline): SQVTM, ANQGSEA.

The CDR3 sequence is CASSQGGRIADEQFF. The CDR3 DNA follows: TGCGCCAGCAGCCAAGGCGGGAGAATTGCCGATGAGCAGTTCTTC. The rearrangement links TRBV4-1 to TRBJ2-1, with 7 bases aligning to TRBD2. This CDR3 is built from 15 residues. The germline V gene has CDR1 MGHRA and CDR2 YSYEKL. Trimming removed 1 base from V and 8 bases from J; junction bases left unmatched: 8.

J is TRBJ2-1 and V is TRBV9; D might be TRBD2 (6 bases). V was clipped by 0 bases and J by 0 bases, with 13 bases between them. From germline, CDR1 is SGDLS and CDR2 YYNGEE. CDR3 length equals 17 residues. CDR3 loop: CASSVAAAGGSYNEQFF. CDR3 DNA: TGTGCCAGCAGCGTAGCCGCTGCCGGGGGCTCCTACAATGAGCAGTTCTTC.

The V and J genes are TRBV28 and TRBJ2-7; D is ambiguous. Trimming pared 8 bases from V and 6 bases from J, leaving 8 bases between. CDR3 length: 10 residues. Germline assignment: CDR1 MDHEN and CDR2 SYDVKM. Here the CDR3 reads CASGNVEQYF. In DNA form, the CDR3 reads TGTGCCAGCGGGAACGTCGAGCAGTACTTC.

This chain uses TRBV6-5 with TRBJ1-2; a possible D gene is TRBD1 (6 bases). The germline V gene has CDR1 MNHEY and CDR2 SVGAGI. Trimming shortened V by 4 bases and J by 8 bases, and 17 bases separated the two germline ends. The CDR3 runs 14 residues. As DNA, the CDR3 is TGTGCCAGCAGTTCCGTCCAGGGGTGGGGCGGCTACACCTTC. Protein: CASSSVQGWGGYTF.

The genes are TRBV19 and TRBJ2-2; 12 nucleotides line up with TRBD2. CDR1 LNHDA and CDR2 SQIVND come from the germline V gene (reference sequence). The CDR3 is made up of 15 amino acids. After removal of 7 bases from V and 7 bases from J, the junction contained 7 bases not matched to a gene. CDR3 loop: CASMELAGGIGELFF. In nucleotides, the CDR3 is TGTGCCAGTATGGAGCTAGCGGGAGGGATCGGGGAGCTGTTTTTT. The full variable domain, with the rest looked up from reference TRBV19 and TRBJ2-2, is DGGITQSPKYLFRKEGQNVTLSCEQNLNHDAMYWYRQDPGQGLRLIYYSQIVNDFQKGDIAEGYSVSREKKESFPLTVTSAQKNPTAFYLCASMELAGGIGELFFGEGSRLTVL.

This chain connects TRBV2 to TRBJ2-5; D perhaps matches TRBD1 (6 bases). V shed 4 bases and J shed 5 bases, with 17 bases lying between them. The CDR3 is 15 amino acids. Germline V lookup: CDR1 SNHLY, CDR2 FYNNEI. The CDR3 region has the DNA TGTGCCAGCAGTGGGGGGCTTGGGTCTCGGGAGACCCAGTACTTC. Translating it yields CASSGGLGSRETQYF.

The chain has TRBV28 and TRBJ2-7; the D is unclear. Trimming stripped 5 bases from V and 0 bases from J, with 8 bases between. CDR3 size: 13 residues. Per germline, CDR1 MDHEN and CDR2 SYDVKM. CDR3 region: CASSAPVSYEQYF. The CDR3 DNA sequence: TGTGCCAGCAGTGCCCCTGTCTCCTACGAGCAGTACTTC.

The chain links TRBV28 to TRBJ1-1; D call uncertain. V shed 6 bases and J shed 2 bases, with 13 bases lying between them. This CDR3 has 14 amino acids. Germline loops: CDR1 MDHEN, CDR2 SYDVKM. The DNA of the CDR3 is TGTGCCAGCAGGCCAACAGACGGAAACACTGAAGCTTTCTTT. This codes for CASRPTDGNTEAFF.

The chain is built from TRBV6-5 and TRBJ1-1; D call uncertain. Germline V gene lookup returns CDR1 MNHEY and CDR2 SVGAGI. The CDR3 loop spans 15 amino acids. V was trimmed by 6 bases and J by 6 bases, leaving 20 bases between them. The CDR3 DNA follows: TGTGCCAGCAGCCGAGTAAGGGAGGGTAAACCTGAAGCTTTCTTT. Amino acids: CASSRVREGKPEAFF.

The chain combines TRBV7-3 with TRBJ2-5; D gene uncertain. Germline-derived CDR1 and CDR2 are SGHTA and FQGTGA. There are 13 residues in the CDR3. V lost 0 bases and J lost 5, with 7 bases in between. CDR3 coding DNA: TGTGCCAGCAGCTTAACACTTGTGGAGACCCAGTACTTC. It codes for CASSLTLVETQYF.

V is TRBV19 and J is TRBJ2-1; 8 bases align to TRBD2. Unmatched junction bases numbered 8, after V lost 3 bases and J lost 7 bases. CDR3 length: 15 residues. From germline, CDR1 is LNHDA and CDR2 SQIVND (reference sequence). In DNA, the CDR3 is TGTGCCAGTAGTATTACGCGGGGGGTAAGAAATGAGCAGTTCTTC. It translates to CASSITRGVRNEQFF.

The gene calls are TRBV11-2 and TRBJ1-1; D is ambiguous. The germline CDR1 and CDR2 sequences are SGHAT and FQNNGV. The CDR3 totals 14 residues. Trimming pared 1 base from V and 1 base from J, leaving 7 bases between. The CDR3 DNA reads TGTGCCAGCAGCTTAGGTTCAGGGAACACTGAAGCTTTCTTT. It translates to CASSLGSGNTEAFF.

J is TRBJ2-2 and V is TRBV28; possibly TRBD1 for D (5 bases). Germline assignment: CDR1 MDHEN and CDR2 SYDVKM. Trimming removed 6 bases at V and 6 bases at J, with 8 bases between. The CDR3 runs 12 residues. The CDR3 loop reads CASSLTAGELFF. CDR3 bases: TGTGCCAGCAGCCTGACAGCCGGGGAGCTGTTTTTT. Full variable domain (missing parts from reference TRBV28 and TRBJ2-2): DVKVTQSSRYLVKRTGEKVFLECVQDMDHENMFWYRQDPGLGLRLIYFSYDVKMKEKGDIPEGYSVSREKKERFSLILESASTNQTSMYLCASSLTAGELFFGEGSRLTVL.

The genes are TRBV7-6 and TRBJ1-1; D gene ambiguous. The CDR3 is 13 amino acids. Germline CDR1 reads SGHVS; CDR2 reads FNYEAQ. V gave up 3 bases and J gave up 0 bases, with 5 bases separating them. The CDR3 DNA follows: TGTGCCAGCAGCTTTGATATGAACACTGAAGCTTTCTTT. The encoded protein is CASSFDMNTEAFF.

The V call is TRBV5-1, the J call TRBJ2-3; unclear D gene. This CDR3 contains 14 residues. V was pared by 2 bases and J by 4 bases, with 11 bases between. Germline V lookup: CDR1 SGHRS, CDR2 YFSETQ. The CDR3 DNA reads TGCGCCAGCAGCTTCGGAACAGTCGCAGATACGCAGTATTTT. Encoded protein: CASSFGTVADTQYF.

This clone was seen just once. V and J are TRBV5-1 and TRBJ2-7, with D possibly being TRBD1 (6 bases). V was trimmed by 4 bases and J by 3 bases, leaving 11 bases between them. The CDR3 runs 13 residues. Looked up from germline, CDR1 is SGHRS and CDR2 is YFSETQ. The CDR3 sequence: CASSRDNYYEQYF. The DNA of the CDR3 is TGCGCCAGCAGCCGGGACAACTACTACGAGCAGTACTTC. The full variable domain, in which reference TRBV5-1 and TRBJ2-7 provide the parts outside the CDR3, is KAGVTQTPRYLIKTRGQQVTLSCSPISGHRSVSWYQQTPGQGLQFLFEYFSETQRNKGNFPGRFSGRQFSNSRSEMNVSTLELGDSALYLCASSRDNYYEQYFGPGTRLTVT.

Comments on this clone: The same CDR3 arises from other DNA sequences in this sample as well. The J gene is TRBJ2-3, the V gene TRBV29-1; the D is unclear. V dropped 1 base and J dropped 0 bases, with 5 bases sitting between them. The CDR3 is 13 amino acids. The V gene's germline CDR1 is SQVTM and CDR2 ANQGSEA. The CDR3 is CSVEVTSTDTQYF. CDR3 sequence (DNA): TGCAGCGTTGAAGTCACTAGCACAGATACGCAGTATTTT.

The chain links TRBV27 to TRBJ2-7; TRBD2 is a possible D gene (5 bases). The CDR3 is 16 residues long. Per germline, CDR1 MNHEY and CDR2 SMNVEV (reference sequence). V lost 5 bases, J lost 0 bases, and 17 bases lay in between. The CDR3 sequence: CASSGPLASSSYEQYF. CDR3 coding DNA: TGTGCCAGCAGTGGGCCTTTAGCGTCAAGCTCCTACGAGCAGTACTTC.

This chain uses TRBV27 with TRBJ2-7; TRBD2 matches 8 bases. J was trimmed by 3 bases and V by 5 bases; bases with no gene match: 3. Germline lookup yields CDR1 MNHEY and CDR2 SMNVEV (reference sequence). CDR3 length equals 13 residues. CDR3 region: CASSERGYYEQYF. The CDR3, as DNA: TGTGCCAGCAGTGAGCGGGGGTACTACGAGCAGTACTTC.

CDR3 in DNA: TGTGCCAGCAGTTTGTCCGGGACAGGGGTCTCGGCTAATGAAAAACTGTTTTTT. Its translation is CASSLSGTGVSANEKLFF. This chain connects TRBV27 to TRBJ1-4, with 10 bases aligning to TRBD1. Germline assignment: CDR1 MNHEY and CDR2 SMNVEV (reference sequence). J was trimmed by 3 bases and V by 3 bases; bases with no gene match: 10. The CDR3 sequence is 18 residues long.

The chain's CDR3 is CATQDRPLNTEAFF. DNA for the CDR3: TGTGCCACCCAGGACAGGCCGCTAAACACTGAAGCTTTCTTT. The V and J genes are TRBV2 and TRBJ1-1, with 7 bases matching TRBD1. The CDR3 runs 14 residues. CDR1 is SNHLY, CDR2 FYNNEI, per germline. The trim removed 10 bases at V and 2 bases at J, leaving 10 bases unmatched.

This sequence joins TRBV28 and TRBJ1-5, with 10 bases identical to TRBD1. The CDR3 consists of 14 residues. Germline V gene lookup returns CDR1 MDHEN and CDR2 SYDVKM. J was trimmed by 7 bases and V by 4 bases; bases with no gene match: 4. CDR3 DNA sequence: TGTGCCAGCAGTTCCGACAGGGGGCTGCAGCCCCAGCATTTT. Translation gives CASSSDRGLQPQHF.

The chain carries TRBV15 and TRBJ2-3; tentatively, D is TRBD1 (5 bases). This CDR3 comprises 15 residues. CDR1 is LNHNV and CDR2 is YYDKDF in the germline V gene (reference sequence). V was cut by 5 bases and J by 1 base, with 13 bases left in between. The CDR3 is CATSPEGVGTDTQYF. The CDR3 DNA follows: TGTGCCACCAGCCCTGAAGGGGTGGGCACAGATACGCAGTATTTT.